This is a list of T cell receptor beta chains from one sample in a study of low-dose radiotherapy and immunotherapy resistance in tumors. TCRdb recomputed calls from the reads with MiXCR, one row per CDR3 protein. The data hold about 71,000 distinct CDR3 sequences, with 30% to 40% observed a single time. The specimen comprised PBMCs, sampled before treatment. Every receptor here comes from a female donor with ovarian cancer. Each CDR3 is given without its conserved first and last residue. Fields, in order: D gene, V gene, CDR3 protein. D genes are given only for firm matches.

-,TRBV6-6,ASSYSTSGANVLT
TRBD1,TRBV7-2,ASSIGQGNTGELF
-,TRBV6-1,AISGPEGNKSGYT
-,TRBV2,ASSDARTQGAEQF
TRBD2,TRBV11-3,ASSLAASGSGEQF
TRBD1,TRBV19,ASTSTGGVYSPLH
-,TRBV5-1,ASSLEGNFNYGYT
-,TRBV6-2/TRBV6-3,ASIPAGGNQPQH
-,TRBV5-1,ASTRTNGV
TRBD2,TRBV20-1,STQRESLEQY
TRBD2,TRBV6-1,ASSGLAGAFGEQY
TRBD2,TRBV14,ASSQPGLAVYNEQF
-,TRBV29-1,SVEIGGRENTIY
-,TRBV6-5,ASSYSRRQNNSPLH
-,TRBV30,AWSDSGYEQY
-,TRBV4-2,ASSQDPGRTSGANVLT
TRBD2,TRBV29-1,SARTSGGYEQY
-,TRBV27,ASSLHRVEGGDGYT
-,TRBV23-1,ASSQSKGVQF
-,TRBV6-2/TRBV6-3,ASSVFEVKNIQY
-,TRBV3-1,ASSEPGGSYNEQF
TRBD2,TRBV2,ASGGDYNEQF
TRBD1,TRBV27,ASSPRGMGYSGANVLT
TRBD2,TRBV18,ASSPPNGGISNEQF
-,TRBV5-1,ASRPQTNQQETQY
TRBD2,TRBV20-1,SARPPSGGLLYEQY
-,TRBV30,AWSSPTSRDFDNYGYT
-,TRBV24-1,ATSEPGFANGQF
-,TRBV18,ASSLKGHYEQY
-,TRBV20-1,SAREWGPQY
-,TRBV19,ASSIGRGGTGELFFFFFF
TRBD2,TRBV5-1,ASSLESGGANEQF
TRBD1,TRBV19,ASSVNSGGAGANVLT
TRBD2,TRBV5-4,ASSPGTSGIYKQN
TRBD1,TRBV5-5,ASSGSGTGHNEQF
TRBD1,TRBV12-3/TRBV12-4,ASLETGASTDTQY
-,TRBV29-1,SVAGDYEQY